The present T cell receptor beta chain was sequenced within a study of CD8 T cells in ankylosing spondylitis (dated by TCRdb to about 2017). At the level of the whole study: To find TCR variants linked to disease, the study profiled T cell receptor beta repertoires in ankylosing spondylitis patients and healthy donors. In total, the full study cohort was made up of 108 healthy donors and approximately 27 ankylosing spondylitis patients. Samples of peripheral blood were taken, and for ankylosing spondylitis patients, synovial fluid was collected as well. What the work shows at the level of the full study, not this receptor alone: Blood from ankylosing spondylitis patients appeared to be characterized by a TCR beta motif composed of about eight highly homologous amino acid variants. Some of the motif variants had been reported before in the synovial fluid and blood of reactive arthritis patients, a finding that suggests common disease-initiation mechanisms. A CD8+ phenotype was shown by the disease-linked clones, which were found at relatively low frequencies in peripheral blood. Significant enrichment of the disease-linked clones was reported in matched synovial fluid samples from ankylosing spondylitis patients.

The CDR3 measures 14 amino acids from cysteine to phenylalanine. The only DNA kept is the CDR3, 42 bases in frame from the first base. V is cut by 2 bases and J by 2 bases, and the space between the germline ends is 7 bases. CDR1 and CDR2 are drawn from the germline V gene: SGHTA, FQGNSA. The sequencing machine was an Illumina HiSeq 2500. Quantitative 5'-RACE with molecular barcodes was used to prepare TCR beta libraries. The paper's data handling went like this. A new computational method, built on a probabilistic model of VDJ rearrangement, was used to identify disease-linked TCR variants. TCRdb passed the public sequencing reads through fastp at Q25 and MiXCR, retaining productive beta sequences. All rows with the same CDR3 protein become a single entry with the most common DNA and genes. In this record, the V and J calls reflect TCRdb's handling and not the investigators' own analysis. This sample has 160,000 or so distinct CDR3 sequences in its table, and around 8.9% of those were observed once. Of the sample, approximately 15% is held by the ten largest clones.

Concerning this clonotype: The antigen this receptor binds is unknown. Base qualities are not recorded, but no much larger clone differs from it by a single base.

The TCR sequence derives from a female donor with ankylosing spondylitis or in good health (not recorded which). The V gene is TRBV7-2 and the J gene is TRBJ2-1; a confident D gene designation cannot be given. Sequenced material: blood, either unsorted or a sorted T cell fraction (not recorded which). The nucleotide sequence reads TGTGCCAGCAGCTTATTTCCTACCTACAATGAGCAGTTCTTC. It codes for CASSLFPTYNEQFF. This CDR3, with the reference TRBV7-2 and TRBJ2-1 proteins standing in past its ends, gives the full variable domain GAGVSQSPSNKVTEKGKDVELRCDPISGHTALYWYRQSLGQGLEFLIYFQGNSAPDKSGLPSDRFSAERTGGSVSTLTIQRTQQEDSAVYLCASSLFPTYNEQFFGPGTRLTVL.